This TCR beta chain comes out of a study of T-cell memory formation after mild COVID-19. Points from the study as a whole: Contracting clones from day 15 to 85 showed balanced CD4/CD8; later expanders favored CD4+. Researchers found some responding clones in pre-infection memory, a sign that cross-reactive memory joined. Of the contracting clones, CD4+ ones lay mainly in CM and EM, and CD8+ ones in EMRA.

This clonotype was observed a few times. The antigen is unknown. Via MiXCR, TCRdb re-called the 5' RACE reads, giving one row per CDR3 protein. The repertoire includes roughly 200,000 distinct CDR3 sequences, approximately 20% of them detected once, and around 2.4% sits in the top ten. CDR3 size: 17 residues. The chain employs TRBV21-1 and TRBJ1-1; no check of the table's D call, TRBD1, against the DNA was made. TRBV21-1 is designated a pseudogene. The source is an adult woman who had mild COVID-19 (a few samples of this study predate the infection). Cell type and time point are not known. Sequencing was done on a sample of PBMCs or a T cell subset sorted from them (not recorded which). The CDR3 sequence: CASSKGTGGAMNTEAFF. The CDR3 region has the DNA TGTGCCAGCAGCAAAGGAACGGGGGGGGCAATGAACACTGAAGCTTTCTTT.